The 22 T cell receptor beta chains presented below share a single source sample, sequenced in a study of Ad26.COV2.S vaccination and SARS-CoV-2 variants. Data came from immunoSEQ multiplex PCR; TCRdb stores just in-frame clones and leaves some out. This sample carries 500,000 or so clones, 89% of them seen once, and the ten largest clones take 2% to 3%. The treatment: about 20 received Ad26.COV2.S at low or high dose, single or two shots; several received placebo; per-sample allocation not given. The investigators took samples on day 63 after the first vaccine or placebo injection. The sequencing used peripheral blood, collected in a trial of Ad26.COV2.S vaccine versus placebo. The receptor source for this set is a person aged 18-60 years who received the Ad26.COV2.S COVID-19 vaccine or a placebo.

The chain employs TRBV3-1 (or the pseudogene TRBV3-2) and TRBJ1-3, with 8 nucleotides matching TRBD1. V gave up 4 bases and J gave up 1 base; unmatched junction bases: 3. The CDR3 runs 15 residues. CDR1 and CDR2 from the germline V gene are LGHDT and YNNKEL (reference sequence). CDR3 residues: CASSRQGASGNTIYF. CDR3 sequence (DNA): TGTGCCAGCAGCCGCCAGGGGGCTTCTGGAAACACCATATATTTT.

The chain uses TRBV6-1 and TRBJ2-5; 7 positions match TRBD1. CDR1 is MNHNS and CDR2 is SASEGT in the germline V gene. The ends lost 2 bases at V and 0 bases at J; junction bases unmatched: 3. The CDR3 has 15 residues. CDR3 sequence reads: CASSENRGNQETQYF. The DNA for the CDR3 is TGTGCCAGCAGTGAAAACAGGGGAAACCAAGAGACCCAGTACTTC.

The gene calls are TRBV19 and TRBJ2-5; D remains ambiguous. The CDR3 totals 10 residues. Looked up from germline, CDR1 is LNHDA and CDR2 is SQIVND (reference sequence). The CDR3 DNA reads as TGTGCAGTCCCCCCCGAGACCCAGTACTTC. This codes for CAVPPETQYF.

The CDR3 DNA reads TGTGCCAGCAGCGCTGGGACAGGGGGCTACACCTTC. This gives the protein CASSAGTGGYTF. V is TRBV7-9 and J is TRBJ1-2, with 9 bases fitting TRBD1. Losses at the gene ends were 5 bases for V and 8 bases for J; bases not matched to a gene: 3. This CDR3 is built from 12 residues. CDR1 and CDR2 (germline): SEHNR, FQNEAQ (reference sequence). Filled out from reference TRBV7-9 and TRBJ1-2, the complete variable domain reads DTGVSQNPRHKITKRGQNVTFRCDPISEHNRLYWYRQTLGQGPEFLTYFQNEAQLEKSRLLSDRFSAERPKGSFSTLEIQRTEQGDSAMYLCASSAGTGGYTFGSGTRLTVV.

This rearrangement joins TRBV6-6 to TRBJ2-2; 7 nucleotides agree with TRBD2. CDR3 length: 15 residues. In germline, CDR1 is MNHNY, CDR2 SVGAGI (reference sequence). V shed 2 bases and J 4 bases; nucleotides not matched to a gene: 4. CDR3 bases: TGTGCCAGCAGTTACCAGCGGGACGGCACCGGGGAGCTGTTTTTT. It encodes CASSYQRDGTGELFF.

The chain combines TRBV7-3 with TRBJ2-1; D possibly corresponds to TRBD1 (5 bases). V lost 5 bases to trimming and J lost 10 bases, with 12 bases between them. This CDR3 is 12 amino acids long. Germline loops: CDR1 SGHTA, CDR2 FQGTGA. CDR3 in DNA: TGTGCCAGCAGCCAGCAGGGTGGGGAGCAGTTCTTC. Amino acids: CASSQQGGEQFF.

The V call is TRBV7-2, the J call TRBJ1-3, with TRBD1 matching 9 bases. The CDR3 extends over 17 amino acids. The V segment lost 4 bases and the J segment 0 bases; nucleotides outside the gene matches: 7. Germline CDR1 is SGHTA and CDR2 is FQGNSA. The CDR3 sequence is CASSYKGQGSSGNTIYF. The CDR3 region has the DNA TGTGCCAGCAGCTATAAGGGACAGGGAAGCTCTGGAAACACCATATATTTT.

The chain joins TRBV11-2 to TRBJ2-1; 9 positions match TRBD2. V lost 7 bases, J lost 9 bases, and 16 bases stayed unmatched. Germline lookup yields CDR1 SGHAT and CDR2 FQNNGV. The CDR3 runs to 16 residues. CDR3 sequence reads: CASTSHGGGRASEQFF. The CDR3, as DNA: TGTGCCAGCACCTCGCACGGGGGCGGGAGGGCCAGTGAGCAGTTCTTC.

The chain couples TRBV4-1 to TRBJ2-2; D is uncertain. This CDR3 contains 15 residues. Germline V lookup: CDR1 MGHRA, CDR2 YSYEKL. V dropped 3 bases and J dropped 3 bases, with 11 bases sitting between them. This CDR3 is CASSQFPTHTGELFF. The CDR3 nucleotides are TGCGCCAGCAGCCAGTTTCCCACCCACACCGGGGAGCTGTTTTTT.

The chain couples TRBV5-4 to TRBJ2-7, with D possibly TRBD2 on 6 matching bases. Trimming stripped 3 bases from V and 3 bases from J, with 13 bases between. CDR3 length equals 14 residues. Germline CDR1 is SGHNT and CDR2 is YYREEE (reference sequence). The CDR3 region is CASSSGRGVYEQYV. The DNA of the CDR3 is TGTGCCAGCAGCTCTGGGCGCGGGGTCTACGAGCAGTACGTC.

The chain couples TRBV2 to TRBJ2-6, with D perhaps matching TRBD1 or TRBD2 (5 bases each). V lost 6 bases to trimming and J lost 7 bases, with 7 bases between them. From germline, CDR1 is SNHLY and CDR2 FYNNEI. The length of the CDR3 is 12 residues. The DNA for the CDR3 is TGTGCCAGCAGGGGACGTGCCAACGTCCTGACTTTC. It specifies CASRGRANVLTF.

The chain links TRBV19 to TRBJ2-3, with 8 positions matching TRBD2. J lost 5 bases, V lost 2 bases, and 12 bases had no gene match. CDR1 and CDR2 (germline): LNHDA, SQIVND (reference sequence). The CDR3 extends over 17 amino acids. CDR3 protein: CASSISLRREVGDTQYF. Written as DNA, the CDR3 is TGTGCCAGTAGTATATCTTTGAGGCGGGAGGTGGGAGATACGCAGTATTTT. The whole variable domain, remainder taken from reference TRBV19 and TRBJ2-3, is DGGITQSPKYLFRKEGQNVTLSCEQNLNHDAMYWYRQDPGQGLRLIYYSQIVNDFQKGDIAEGYSVSREKKESFPLTVTSAQKNPTAFYLCASSISLRREVGDTQYFGPGTRLTVL.

The chain is built from TRBV7-9 and TRBJ2-1, with D possibly being TRBD1 (5 bases). Germline CDR1 is SEHNR and CDR2 is FQNEAQ (reference sequence). The germline V and J ends were trimmed by 2 bases and 5 bases, with 16 bases remaining between them. This CDR3 spans 16 amino acids. This CDR3 is CASSLYRGLVDNEQFF. In DNA form, the CDR3 reads TGTGCCAGCAGCTTATATAGGGGCCTAGTCGACAATGAGCAGTTCTTC. The full variable domain, completed using reference TRBV7-9 and TRBJ2-1, is DTGVSQNPRHKITKRGQNVTFRCDPISEHNRLYWYRQTLGQGPEFLTYFQNEAQLEKSRLLSDRFSAERPKGSFSTLEIQRTEQGDSAMYLCASSLYRGLVDNEQFFGPGTRLTVL.

The chain joins TRBV18 to TRBJ1-4, with no clear D. Per the germline V gene, CDR1 is KGHSH and CDR2 is LQKENI. V gave up 3 bases and J gave up 6 bases, with 17 bases separating them. CDR3 length: 16 residues. The CDR3 protein is CASSPTHGQVDEKLFF. The CDR3 region has the DNA TGTGCCAGCTCACCGACCCACGGTCAGGTGGATGAAAAACTGTTTTTT.

The chain couples TRBV19 to TRBJ1-2, with D perhaps matching TRBD1 (5 bases). CDR3 length: 15 amino acids. CDR1 LNHDA and CDR2 SQIVND come from the germline V gene (reference sequence). Trimming pared 1 base from V and 4 bases from J, leaving 13 bases between. CDR3 sequence: CASSIARDASYGYTF. In DNA, the CDR3 is TGTGCCAGTAGTATAGCTAGGGACGCCTCCTATGGCTACACCTTC. Complete variable domain (other parts from reference TRBV19 and TRBJ1-2): DGGITQSPKYLFRKEGQNVTLSCEQNLNHDAMYWYRQDPGQGLRLIYYSQIVNDFQKGDIAEGYSVSREKKESFPLTVTSAQKNPTAFYLCASSIARDASYGYTFGSGTRLTVV.

This clone appeared a few times. This chain uses TRBV6-5 with TRBJ2-4; 8 nucleotides match TRBD1. With V trimmed by 4 bases and J by 7 bases, 9 bases remained unmatched. CDR3 length equals 15 residues. Germline CDR1 reads MNHEY; CDR2 reads SVGAGI. In DNA form, the CDR3 reads TGTGCCAGCAGTTCTTACCCTCGACAGGGGAACATTCAGTACTTC. Its protein is CASSSYPRQGNIQYF.

The V gene is TRBV28, the J gene TRBJ1-5, with TRBD1 matching 9 bases. Germline CDR1 MDHEN, CDR2 SYDVKM. This CDR3 is built from 15 residues. The V and J ends lost 6 bases and 7 bases, in that order; junction bases with no gene match: 10. The CDR3 DNA is TGTGCCAGCAGGCCGGGACAGGGTTGGGAACAGCCCCAGCATTTT. Protein: CASRPGQGWEQPQHF.

CDR3 nucleotides: TGTGCCTGGAGTCGGGGAGGGAGTGCCGGGGAGCTGTTTTTT. Protein sequence: CAWSRGGSAGELFF. This chain uses TRBV30 with TRBJ2-2, with TRBD2 matching over 7 bases. There are 14 residues in the CDR3. V gave up 2 bases and J gave up 6 bases; unmatched junction bases: 6. The germline gives CDR1 GTSNPN, CDR2 SVGIG (reference sequence).

The chain carries TRBV5-1 and TRBJ2-3, with D unclear. Germline CDR1 SGHRS, CDR2 YFSETQ. The CDR3 is 15 amino acids. Trimming took off 2 bases at V and 2 bases at J, with 12 bases between the two ends. The CDR3 coding sequence is TGCGCCAGCAGCTTTTCCAAACTGAACACAGATACGCAGTATTTT. It encodes CASSFSKLNTDTQYF.

This clone was seen a single time. CDR3 coding DNA: TGCGCCAGCAGCTCCACTGGGGCCGACTATGGCTACACCTTC. Residues: CASSSTGADYGYTF. The rearrangement joins TRBV5-1 to TRBJ1-2, with D tentatively TRBD1 (5 bases). This CDR3 is built from 14 residues. V lost 3 bases and J 3 bases, leaving 12 bases between the germline ends. Germline loops: CDR1 SGHRS, CDR2 YFSETQ.

Only one count was recorded for this clone. The same CDR3 also results from other DNA sequences found in this sample. The V gene is TRBV12-3 or TRBV12-4, the J gene TRBJ1-2; D is perhaps TRBD1 (6 bases). Deletions cut 1 base from V and 7 bases from J, with 7 bases between. The CDR3 has 12 residues. In DNA form, the CDR3 reads TGTGCCAGCAGTTTAGAAGGGGGTGGCTACACCTTC. It encodes CASSLEGGGYTF.

For the CDR3, the DNA is TGCGCCAGCAGCCGGGGGGAAGGAGGCTACACCTTC. Encoded protein: CASSRGEGGYTF. The chain carries TRBV5-1 and TRBJ1-2, with D maybe TRBD1 (5 bases). CDR3 length equals 12 residues. V lost 4 bases and J 8 bases, leaving 12 bases between the germline ends. Per the germline V gene, CDR1 is SGHRS and CDR2 is YFSETQ.